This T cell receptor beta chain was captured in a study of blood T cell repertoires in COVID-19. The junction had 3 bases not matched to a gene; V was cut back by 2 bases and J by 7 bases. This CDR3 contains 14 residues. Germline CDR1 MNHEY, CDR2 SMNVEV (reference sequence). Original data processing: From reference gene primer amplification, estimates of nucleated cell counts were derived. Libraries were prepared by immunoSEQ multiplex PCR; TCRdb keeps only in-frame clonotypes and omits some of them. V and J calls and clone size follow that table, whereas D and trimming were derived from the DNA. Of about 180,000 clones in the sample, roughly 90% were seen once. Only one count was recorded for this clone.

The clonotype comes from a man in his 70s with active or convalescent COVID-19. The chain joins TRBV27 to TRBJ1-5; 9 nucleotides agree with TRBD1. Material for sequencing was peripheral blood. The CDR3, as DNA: TGTGCCAGCAGTTTACGACAGGGGGTACAGCCCCAGCATTTT. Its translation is CASSLRQGVQPQHF.